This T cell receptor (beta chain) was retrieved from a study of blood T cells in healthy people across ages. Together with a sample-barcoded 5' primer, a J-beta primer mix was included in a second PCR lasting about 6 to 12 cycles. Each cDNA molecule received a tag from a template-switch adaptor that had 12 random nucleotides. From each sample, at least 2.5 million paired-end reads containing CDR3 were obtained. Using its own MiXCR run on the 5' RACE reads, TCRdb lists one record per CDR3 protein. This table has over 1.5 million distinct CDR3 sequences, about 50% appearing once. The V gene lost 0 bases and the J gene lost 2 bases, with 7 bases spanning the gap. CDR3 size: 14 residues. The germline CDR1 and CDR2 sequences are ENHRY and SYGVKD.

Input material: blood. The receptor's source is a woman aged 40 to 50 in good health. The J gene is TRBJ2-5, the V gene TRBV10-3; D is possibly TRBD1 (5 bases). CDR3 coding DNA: TGTGCCATCAGTGAGTCCGACAGTCAAGAGACCCAGTACTTC. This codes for CAISESDSQETQYF.